This TCR beta chain was obtained from a study of T cells after yellow fever vaccination. The overall study: Fractions of low cell number were prepared using SMART-Seq v4 Ultra Low Input. Study results and limitations: There was a small share of clonotypes that showed up in both the CD4 and CD8 compartments. Most primary-vaccination clones recurred post-booster (nearly 98% CD4, 88% CD8). The secondary response was weaker but peaked faster, day 5 versus 15.

TCRdb reanalysed the 5' RACE reads using MiXCR and keeps one entry per CDR3 protein. The table lists 300,000 to 450,000 distinct CDR3 sequences, more than 5.5% of them singletons, with around 16% in the top ten. Only a few counts were recorded for this clonotype. The antigen is undetermined. Trimming removed 2 bases at V and 2 bases at J, with 11 bases between. The CDR3 has 15 residues. CDR1 and CDR2 (germline): KGHSH, LQKENI. The sequencing used PBMCs, collected 5 days after the yellow fever booster vaccination. The receptor's source is a man aged 25-45 years who received the YFV17D yellow fever vaccine. The V and J genes are TRBV18 and TRBJ2-3; D may be TRBD2 (6 bases). The CDR3: CASSPRRDVTDTQYF. In DNA, the CDR3 is TGTGCCAGCTCACCAAGGCGGGATGTCACAGATACGCAGTATTTT.